The 30 T cell receptor beta chains in this list originate from one sample, sequenced in a study of siplizumab effects on memory and regulatory T cells. Here immunoSEQ multiplex PCR was the method, and the copy in TCRdb shows in-frame clones only, minus some. The sample has some 100,000 clones, less than 95% seen once; the top ten hold 1% to 1.5%. Material: non-Treg CD4+ T cells sorted from blood. These receptors came from a human donor in good health.

The gene calls are TRBV16 and TRBJ1-1; TRBD1 might be the D (6 bases). V was clipped by 4 bases and J by 5 bases, with 17 bases between them. Germline CDR1 and CDR2: KGHSY and FQNENV. CDR3 length: 15 residues. CDR3 in DNA: TGTGCCAGCAGCCGATCTTTCGGGGGGCCAACTGAAGCTTTCTTT. It translates to CASSRSFGGPTEAFF.

CDR3 in amino acids: CASSVVGNTGELFF. DNA for the CDR3: TGTGCCAGCAGCGTAGTCGGGAACACCGGGGAGCTGTTTTTT. The rearrangement links TRBV9 to TRBJ2-2; D is ambiguous. Between the trimmed V and J ends, which lost 0 bases and 1 base, there was a span of 4 bases. Germline V gene data show CDR1 as SGDLS and CDR2 as YYNGEE. The CDR3 contains 14 residues.

The chain recombines TRBV12-5 with TRBJ2-1; the match to TRBD2 covers 11 bases. Germline-derived CDR1 and CDR2 are LGHNT and FRNRAP. The CDR3 totals 16 residues. The trim removed 3 bases at V and 6 bases at J, leaving 7 bases unmatched. The CDR3, as DNA: TGTGCTAGTGGTTTAAAAATAGCGGGAGGGAGCAATGAGCAGTTCTTC. It yields the protein CASGLKIAGGSNEQFF.

J is TRBJ2-3 and V is TRBV9; D may correspond to TRBD1 or TRBD2 (5 bases each). Germline V gene lookup returns CDR1 SGDLS and CDR2 YYNGEE. V dropped 2 bases and J dropped 6 bases, with 10 bases sitting between them. The CDR3 spans 13 residues. The CDR3 is CASSVGTADTQYF. In DNA form, the CDR3 reads TGTGCCAGCAGCGTCGGGACGGCTGATACGCAGTATTTT.

This sequence joins TRBV25-1 and TRBJ2-7; 10 nucleotides align to TRBD2. The CDR3 length is 12 residues. Germline V gene data show CDR1 as MGHDK and CDR2 as SYGVNS. V was pared by 2 bases and J by 13 bases, with 5 bases of the junction left unmatched. CDR3 DNA sequence: TGTGCCAGCAGTGAACTAGCGGGAGAAAGCTACTTC. This translates into CASSELAGESYF.

The count of this clone is one. CDR3 coding DNA: TGTGCCAGTGCGGGCAGGGAGTATTCACCCCTCCACTTT. As protein: CASAGREYSPLHF. The chain has TRBV19 and TRBJ1-6; a weak D match, TRBD1 (5 bases). This CDR3 spans 13 amino acids. Trimming removed 8 bases from V and 8 bases from J, with 13 bases in between. Germline CDR1 LNHDA, CDR2 SQIVND (reference sequence).

This chain links TRBV28 with TRBJ1-4; 7 bases fit TRBD1. Germline lookup yields CDR1 MDHEN and CDR2 SYDVKM. J lost 5 bases, V lost 10 bases, and 7 bases had no gene match. This CDR3 is 13 amino acids long. The CDR3 bases are TGTGCCACCTTGCCGACAGGGAATGAAAAACTGTTTTTT. Amino acid sequence: CATLPTGNEKLFF.

As concerns this clone: The same CDR3 is also encoded by other DNA sequences in this sample. V usage is TRBV19 and J usage is TRBJ1-1, with TRBD1 as a possible D gene (5 bases). The V gene lost 3 bases and the J gene lost 1 base, with 6 bases spanning the gap. CDR3 length: 13 residues. CDR1 is LNHDA, CDR2 SQIVND, per germline (reference sequence). CDR3 residues: CASSMTENTEAFF. For the CDR3, the DNA is TGTGCCAGTAGTATGACAGAGAACACTGAAGCTTTCTTT.

The chain carries TRBV19 and TRBJ2-4; 12 nucleotides line up with TRBD2. CDR1 and CDR2 (germline): LNHDA, SQIVND (reference sequence). V trimming: 0 bases; J trimming: 9 bases; junction bases outside the gene matches: 3. CDR3 length: 15 residues. In DNA, the CDR3 is TGTGCCAGTAGTATAGATAAGACTAGCGGGAGCATTCAGTACTTC. It is translated as CASSIDKTSGSIQYF.

This clone was detected once. The gene calls are TRBV7-6 and TRBJ2-5, with D perhaps being TRBD1 or TRBD2 (6 bases each). V was pared by 3 bases and J by 3 bases, with 17 bases between. From germline, CDR1 is SGHVS and CDR2 FNYEAQ. The CDR3 sequence is 16 residues long. The DNA of the CDR3 is TGTGCCAGCAGCTTTATGGTCCGGGGGCCGGAAGAGACCCAGTACTTC. Amino acid sequence: CASSFMVRGPEETQYF.

The chain combines TRBV6-6 with TRBJ1-2; D is ambiguous. Germline-derived CDR1 and CDR2 are MNHNY and SVGAGI (reference sequence). The CDR3 has 15 residues. V was shortened by 2 bases and J by 5 bases, with 15 bases between the two germline ends. For the CDR3, the DNA is TGTGCCAGCAGTTACCTCGGGGAGCGGGGATATGGCTACACCTTC. Its translation: CASSYLGERGYGYTF.

In the case of this clone: Other DNA sequences from this sample encode an identical CDR3 as well. This chain connects TRBV5-1 to TRBJ1-1; D unclear. The CDR3 sequence is 14 residues long. The ends were cut back, 0 bases at V and 1 base at J, with 7 bases in the middle. Looked up from germline, CDR1 is SGHRS and CDR2 is YFSETQ. Here the CDR3 DNA reads TGCGCCAGCAGCTTGGAAGGGCAGAACACTGAAGCTTTCTTT. Amino acid sequence: CASSLEGQNTEAFF.

This sequence joins TRBV5-1 and TRBJ2-7; 11 bases are shared with TRBD2. Losses at the gene ends were 4 bases for V and 4 bases for J; bases not matched to a gene: 7. The CDR3 covers 15 residues. CDR1 is SGHRS, CDR2 YFSETQ, per germline. The CDR3 is CASSPTSGSTYEQYF. CDR3 nucleotides: TGCGCCAGCAGCCCTACTAGCGGGAGTACGTACGAGCAGTACTTC.

This rearrangement joins TRBV29-1 to TRBJ2-4; 10 bases line up with TRBD1. V was pared by 4 bases and J by 0 bases, with 6 bases of the junction left unmatched. Germline V gives CDR1 SQVTM, CDR2 ANQGSEA. The CDR3 covers 16 residues. The CDR3 nucleotides read TGCAGCGTTGGATGGGGACAGGGGATAGCCAAAAACATTCAGTACTTC. Protein product: CSVGWGQGIAKNIQYF.

This clone appeared a single time. The rearrangement uses TRBV29-1 and TRBJ2-1; TRBD2 matches 7 bases. This CDR3 comprises 13 residues. With V trimmed by 7 bases and J by 0 bases, 3 bases remained unmatched. In germline, CDR1 is SQVTM, CDR2 ANQGSEA. The CDR3 DNA follows: TGCAGCGGGGGGGGAAGCTCCTACAATGAGCAGTTCTTC. Residues: CSGGGSSYNEQFF.

The V call is TRBV4-2, the J call TRBJ1-4; 7 bases map to TRBD1. Germline V gene data show CDR1 as LGHNA and CDR2 as YNFKEQ. The CDR3 is 16 amino acids. The ends lost 2 bases at V and 4 bases at J; junction bases unmatched: 7. CDR3 loop: CASSQLRDSYNEKLFF. CDR3 nucleotides: TGTGCCAGCAGCCAACTACGGGACAGTTATAATGAAAAACTGTTTTTT.

The chain has TRBV10-1 and TRBJ1-1; 7 bases line up with TRBD1. Per the germline V gene, CDR1 is WNHNN and CDR2 is SYGVQD (reference sequence). With 7 bases clipped from V and 1 base from J, the junction kept 12 bases outside the gene matches. The CDR3 has 16 amino acids. The CDR3 bases are TGCGCCAGCAACAAAATCTGGACAGGAGGGAACACTGAAGCTTTCTTT. Translating it yields CASNKIWTGGNTEAFF.

J is TRBJ2-2 and V is TRBV5-1; possible D gene TRBD1, 6 bases. V was shortened by 5 bases and J by 0 bases, with 11 bases between the two germline ends. CDR3 length: 15 amino acids. The V gene's germline CDR1 is SGHRS and CDR2 YFSETQ. The CDR3 bases are TGCGCCAGCAGGGTGGGACAACCGAACACCGGGGAGCTGTTTTTT. It yields the protein CASRVGQPNTGELFF. The full variable domain, rest sourced from reference TRBV5-1 and TRBJ2-2, is KAGVTQTPRYLIKTRGQQVTLSCSPISGHRSVSWYQQTPGQGLQFLFEYFSETQRNKGNFPGRFSGRQFSNSRSEMNVSTLELGDSALYLCASRVGQPNTGELFFGEGSRLTVL.

The chain uses TRBV28 and TRBJ2-5, with D perhaps TRBD2 (6 bases). Germline V gene sequence: CDR1 MDHEN, CDR2 SYDVKM. Trimming took 6 bases from V and 2 from J, leaving 37 bases between them. The CDR3 sequence is 22 residues long. The CDR3 protein is CASSKFKITGPTGSREQETQYF. The CDR3 nucleotides read TGTGCCAGCAGCAAATTCAAGATTACAGGACCTACCGGGAGCCGGGAACAAGAGACCCAGTACTTC.

The V gene is TRBV10-3, the J gene TRBJ1-1; the D gene is possibly TRBD1 (5 bases). This CDR3 spans 14 amino acids. The germline V gene has CDR1 ENHRY and CDR2 SYGVKD. V was cut by 1 base and J by 1 base, with 7 bases left in between. CDR3 coding DNA: TGTGCCATCAGTGAGTTGACAGAGAACACTGAAGCTTTCTTT. Encoded protein: CAISELTENTEAFF.

The J gene is TRBJ2-5, the V gene TRBV5-1; 14 bases agree with TRBD2. V dropped 3 bases and J dropped 5; count of bases not matched to a gene: 6. The CDR3 has 16 amino acids. Germline lookup yields CDR1 SGHRS and CDR2 YFSETQ. CDR3: CASSSGTSGSFETQYF. CDR3 DNA sequence: TGCGCCAGCAGCTCCGGGACTAGCGGGAGTTTTGAGACCCAGTACTTC.

V and J are TRBV5-7 and TRBJ1-2; D possibly corresponds to TRBD1 (5 bases). TRBV5-7 is classed as an ORF, of uncertain function. This CDR3 contains 15 residues. V was clipped by 2 bases and J by 8 bases, with 19 bases between them. CDR3 coding DNA: TGTGCCAGCAGCTTTACGTCCGGGGCGCGTGGAGGCTACACCTTC. Residues: CASSFTSGARGGYTF.

This clone appeared once. This sequence joins TRBV6-1 and TRBJ1-2; D is uncertain. The CDR3 loop spans 14 amino acids. The germline V gene has CDR1 MNHNS and CDR2 SASEGT. Trimming shortened V by 3 bases and J by 6 bases, and 14 bases separated the two germline ends. Here the CDR3 reads CASSEARVSNGYTF. CDR3 bases: TGTGCCAGCAGTGAGGCTCGGGTTTCCAATGGCTACACCTTC.

The chain has TRBV19 and TRBJ2-2, with 8 bases lining up with TRBD2. V shed 7 bases, J shed 3 bases, and the junction held 10 bases outside the gene matches. The CDR3 is made up of 16 amino acids. CDR1 LNHDA and CDR2 SQIVND come from the germline V gene (reference sequence). Written as DNA, the CDR3 is TGTGCCAGTAACCGACGGGAGGGCCGGTACACCGGGGAGCTGTTTTTT. Translating gives CASNRREGRYTGELFF.

The J gene is TRBJ2-3, the V gene TRBV6-1; D tentatively fits TRBD1 or TRBD2 (5 bases each). The CDR3 consists of 16 residues. Trimming took off 2 bases at V and 1 base at J, with 13 bases between the two ends. Germline CDR1 MNHNS, CDR2 SASEGT. This CDR3 reads CASSETRSQGTDTQYF. CDR3 nucleotides: TGTGCCAGCAGTGAAACTAGGTCACAGGGCACAGATACGCAGTATTTT.

The chain employs TRBV28 and TRBJ1-3, with D unclear. The V gene's germline CDR1 is MDHEN and CDR2 SYDVKM. This CDR3 contains 16 residues. V was clipped by 6 bases and J by 4 bases, with 19 bases between them. CDR3 sequence (DNA): TGTGCCAGCAGGGGGAATGGGAATCCAGCCGGAAACACCATATATTTT. Protein product: CASRGNGNPAGNTIYF. The variable domain in full, with the rest retrieved from reference TRBV28 and TRBJ1-3, is DVKVTQSSRYLVKRTGEKVFLECVQDMDHENMFWYRQDPGLGLRLIYFSYDVKMKEKGDIPEGYSVSREKKERFSLILESASTNQTSMYLCASRGNGNPAGNTIYFGEGSWLTVV.

This clone came up once. The CDR3 sequence: CASSFPGQNEQYF. The CDR3 nucleotides read TGTGCCAGCAGCTTCCCGGGACAGAACGAGCAGTACTTC. The chain has TRBV5-4 and TRBJ2-7, with TRBD1 identical over 7 bases. This CDR3 spans 13 amino acids. With 2 bases clipped from V and 5 bases from J, the junction kept 4 bases outside the gene matches. From germline, CDR1 is SGHNT and CDR2 YYREEE (reference sequence).

V usage is TRBV28 and J usage is TRBJ2-3; D uncertain. Deletions cut 10 bases from V and 0 bases from J, with 14 bases between. The CDR3 loop spans 14 amino acids. Germline V gives CDR1 MDHEN, CDR2 SYDVKM. CDR3 region: CATVTHISTDTQYF. CDR3 sequence (DNA): TGTGCCACCGTTACCCACATTAGCACAGATACGCAGTATTTT.

The chain couples TRBV11-3 to TRBJ2-3; unclear D gene. The CDR3 extends over 14 amino acids. Germline assignment: CDR1 SGHNT and CDR2 YENEEA. V was shortened by 5 bases and J by 4 bases, with 13 bases between the two germline ends. The CDR3 sequence is CASSKGELADTQYF. CDR3 sequence (DNA): TGTGCCAGCAGCAAGGGCGAATTAGCAGATACGCAGTATTTT.

The chain uses TRBV6-4 and TRBJ1-1; D remains ambiguous. CDR1 is MRHNA and CDR2 is SNTAGT in the germline V gene. Deletions cut 4 bases from V and 1 base from J, with 7 bases between. The CDR3 consists of 13 residues. In DNA, the CDR3 is TGTGCCAGCAGTGTGGATGAGAACACTGAAGCTTTCTTT. It encodes CASSVDENTEAFF.